This TCR beta chain was profiled in a study of early T cells in non-severe SARS-CoV-2 infection (dated by TCRdb to 2020 to 2022). Study-level background: Bulk RNA from unsorted whole blood was used for TCR sequencing, so alpha and beta chains could not be paired.

Set within a cohort of healthcare workers in London, UK, this nested case-control study involved weekly PCR testing of nasopharyngeal swabs along with blood sampling. Healthcare workers were recruited between 23 and 31 March 2020, during the week of the UK lockdown, and were followed weekly for up to about 15 weeks. Overall study results and their limits: VDJdb matching was skewed toward anti-spike CD8 responses, so virus-specific expansions were likely underestimated and private and CD4 specificities were missed.

A word on this clonotype: No cognate antigen has been identified for it. The input lacks base qualities; no much larger clone sits a single base away.

V loses 4 bases, J loses 4 bases, and the germline ends lie 16 bases apart. The CDR3 has 16 amino acids, counting the end cysteine and phenylalanine. Only the CDR3 DNA stays, 48 bases, in frame from base 1. Libraries were constructed by 5' RACE. Sequencing took place on a NextSeq 500. To correct for sequencing error and PCR bias, the TCR library protocol tagged individual cDNA molecules with unique molecular identifiers. Both TCR alpha and beta chains were sequenced, and tight co-correlation was observed between alpha and beta sequence abundances in each sample. The original methods were these. V gene, J gene and CDR3 annotation of TCR sequences was performed with Decombinator V4. Expanded TCRs were defined as changing significantly between any two time points under a Poisson model with p below 0.0001. TCR abundances were normalised to the total number of TCRs sequenced per sample and were expressed as counts per million. MAIT TCRs were defined by TRAV1-2 paired with TRAJ12, TRAJ20 or TRAJ33, and iNKT TCRs by TRAV10 paired with TRAJ18. A search of VDJdb, accessed on 1 November 2021, was run for TCRs annotated to CMV, EBV and SARS-CoV-2, with TCRs annotated for multiple antigens excluded. TCRdb reran the public reads through fastp at Q25 and MiXCR, keeping productive beta chains. CDR3 protein duplicates are merged, each entry listing the most common genes and DNA. The V and J calls follow TCRdb's processing rather than the paper's. Recorded for this sample are about 110,000 distinct CDR3 sequences; around 10% of them occurred a single time. Around 3% of the sample is taken by the ten largest.

This receptor was taken from an adult who was a healthcare worker with PCR-confirmed SARS-CoV-2 infection or an uninfected control (not recorded which). This chain is built from TRBV12-3 or TRBV12-4 and TRBJ2-2; perhaps TRBD2 is the D gene, with 6 bases matching. The specimen was whole blood. In nucleotide form, the sequence is TGTGCCAGCAGTTCCCGCGGGGACTTTATCACCGGGGAGCTGTTTTTT. Translated, this gives CASSSRGDFITGELFF.